This TCR beta chain was obtained from a study of T cell responses to AZD1222 COVID-19 vaccine. Sequencing was performed with immunoSEQ multiplex PCR; in TCRdb, only in-frame clones are kept and a portion is missing. The sample has 45,000 to 65,000 clones; 80% to 90% are singletons. This clone is categorized as medium-sized. Its antigen is still unknown. Study-level results: When two AZD1222 doses had been given, Spike-specific TCR breadth and depth rose. Researchers took repertoire samples only after the peak T cell response had come.

V lost 6 bases to trimming and J lost 2 bases, with 5 bases between them. CDR1 is MDHEN, CDR2 SYDVKM, per germline. The CDR3 is 13 amino acids. The clonotype originates from an adult who received the AZD1222 COVID-19 vaccine. V usage is TRBV28 and J usage is TRBJ2-6; the D is unclear. Here the sequenced sample was peripheral blood, taken 28 days after the second AZD1222 dose. The CDR3 region has the DNA TGTGCCAGCAGACCTCCTGGGGCCAACGTCCTGACTTTC. It translates to CASRPPGANVLTF.